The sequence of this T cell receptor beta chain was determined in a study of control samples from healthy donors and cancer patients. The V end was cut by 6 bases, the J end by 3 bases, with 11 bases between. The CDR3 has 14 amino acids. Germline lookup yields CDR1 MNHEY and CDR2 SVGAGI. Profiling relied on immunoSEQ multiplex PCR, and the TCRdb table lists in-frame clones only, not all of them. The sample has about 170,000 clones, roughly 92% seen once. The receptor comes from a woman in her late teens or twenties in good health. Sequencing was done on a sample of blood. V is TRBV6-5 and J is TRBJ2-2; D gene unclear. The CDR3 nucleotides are TGTGCCAGCAGCAACGAGGAAGACACCGGGGAGCTGTTTTTT. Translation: CASSNEEDTGELFF.